These 21 T cell receptor beta chains were all obtained from the same sample, sequenced in a study of blood T cell repertoires in COVID-19. The repertoire was sequenced with immunoSEQ multiplex PCR; TCRdb's copy has only in-frame clones and lacks some. The sample records approximately 160,000 clones, roughly 72% being singletons. The sample taken for sequencing was peripheral blood. Source of these receptors: a woman over 75 with acute or convalescent COVID-19.

The V call is TRBV18, the J call TRBJ1-1, with D perhaps TRBD1 (6 bases). This CDR3 comprises 13 residues. V lost 2 bases, J lost 8 bases, and 12 bases lay in between. Germline lookup yields CDR1 KGHSH and CDR2 LQKENI. CDR3: CASSPIQGMEAFF. CDR3 nucleotides: TGTGCCAGCTCACCAATACAGGGAATGGAAGCTTTCTTT.

Of note for this clone: The junction shows a germline mismatch at one end, possibly a read error. The chain joins TRBV24-1 to TRBJ1-5; a weak D match, TRBD1 (5 bases). The germline gives CDR1 KGHDR, CDR2 SFDVKD. The CDR3 length is 15 residues. Here the CDR3 DNA reads TGTGCCACCAGTGATTTGGAATGGTTGGGGGGACCCAGGGATTTT. Translating it yields CATSDLEWLGGPRDF.

The rearrangement links TRBV7-9 to TRBJ1-2, with 7 bases fitting TRBD1. V gave up 5 bases and J gave up 2 bases; unmatched junction bases: 11. Germline-derived CDR1 and CDR2 are SEHNR and FQNEAQ (reference sequence). CDR3 length: 16 amino acids. CDR3 DNA sequence: TGTGCCAGCAGCGTTAGAAAAGAGGGGGCCAACTATGGCTACACCTTC. Amino acids: CASSVRKEGANYGYTF.

V gene TRBV25-1 combines with J gene TRBJ1-5; unclear D gene. The V gene's germline CDR1 is MGHDK and CDR2 SYGVNS. The CDR3 runs 12 residues. V gave up 6 bases and J gave up 2 bases, with 5 bases separating them. The CDR3 here is CASSGGNQPQHF. The CDR3 region has the DNA TGTGCCAGCAGCGGAGGCAATCAGCCCCAGCATTTT.

The V and J genes are TRBV7-3 and TRBJ2-2; 9 bases align to TRBD1. Germline V gene sequence: CDR1 SGHTA, CDR2 FQGTGA. Germline trimming cut 2 bases from V and 6 bases from J; bases unmatched to any gene: 7. The CDR3 consists of 16 residues. In DNA form, the CDR3 reads TGTGCCAGCAGCTTATCTCCGGGACAGGGTGCCGGGGAGCTGTTTTTT. Its translation is CASSLSPGQGAGELFF.

The table lists this clone with a few counts. This chain connects TRBV7-9 to TRBJ2-1, with D unresolved. Germline CDR1 is SEHNR and CDR2 is FQNEAQ (reference sequence). V shed 6 bases and J shed 5 bases, with 8 bases lying between them. The CDR3 length is 12 residues. CDR3 residues: CASRWAHNEQFF. As DNA, the CDR3 is TGTGCCAGCAGATGGGCCCACAATGAGCAGTTCTTC. The full variable domain, with the rest looked up from reference TRBV7-9 and TRBJ2-1, is DTGVSQNPRHKITKRGQNVTFRCDPISEHNRLYWYRQTLGQGPEFLTYFQNEAQLEKSRLLSDRFSAERPKGSFSTLEIQRTEQGDSAMYLCASRWAHNEQFFGPGTRLTVL.

This chain connects TRBV5-5 to TRBJ1-1; D perhaps matches TRBD1 (6 bases). This CDR3 has 12 amino acids. Per germline, CDR1 SGHKS and CDR2 YYEKEE (reference sequence). Trimming pared 10 bases from V and 4 bases from J, leaving 14 bases between. The CDR3 loop reads CAVQGRSTEAFF. In DNA form, the CDR3 reads TGTGCCGTACAGGGAAGGTCCACTGAAGCTTTCTTT.

V gene TRBV5-1 combines with J gene TRBJ1-4; D possibly corresponds to TRBD1 (6 bases). The CDR3 totals 16 residues. CDR1 is SGHRS, CDR2 YFSETQ, per germline. Trimming shortened V by 2 bases and J by 0 bases, and 11 bases separated the two germline ends. CDR3 loop: CASSLRGGATNEKLFF. The CDR3 region has the DNA TGCGCCAGCAGCTTAAGGGGGGGTGCAACTAATGAAAAACTGTTTTTT.

This clone was seen just once. The gene calls are TRBV7-9 and TRBJ1-3; D remains unclear. The CDR3 extends over 13 amino acids. Trimming shortened V by 4 bases and J by 0 bases, and 4 bases separated the two germline ends. Germline values: CDR1 SEHNR, CDR2 FQNEAQ (reference sequence). CDR3 residues: CASSSDSGNTIYF. Written as DNA, the CDR3 is TGTGCCAGCAGCTCAGACTCTGGAAACACCATATATTTT.

This clone was observed once. The rearrangement links TRBV6-1 to TRBJ1-4; 7 bases are shared with TRBD1. V was clipped by 3 bases and J by 4 bases; unmatched bases: 8. This CDR3 is built from 16 residues. Per the germline V gene, CDR1 is MNHNS and CDR2 is SASEGT. DNA of the CDR3: TGTGCCAGCAGTGACCCTCCGGGACAGATTAATGAAAAACTGTTTTTT. It encodes CASSDPPGQINEKLFF.

J is TRBJ2-3 and V is TRBV7-2; D remains unclear. Trimming stripped 7 bases from V and 0 bases from J, with 14 bases between. The germline V gene has CDR1 SGHTA and CDR2 FQGNSA. The CDR3 length is 15 residues. The CDR3 loop reads CASKSSSSSTDTQYF. The CDR3, as DNA: TGTGCCAGCAAGTCTAGTTCCTCTAGCACAGATACGCAGTATTTT. The full variable domain, in which reference TRBV7-2 and TRBJ2-3 provide the parts outside the CDR3, is GAGVSQSPSNKVTEKGKDVELRCDPISGHTALYWYRQSLGQGLEFLIYFQGNSAPDKSGLPSDRFSAERTGGSVSTLTIQRTQQEDSAVYLCASKSSSSSTDTQYFGPGTRLTVL.

V usage is TRBV9 and J usage is TRBJ2-5; D might be TRBD1 (5 bases). CDR1 is SGDLS, CDR2 YYNGEE, per germline. Trimming pared 0 bases from V and 4 bases from J, leaving 16 bases between. This CDR3 is 16 amino acids long. CDR3: CASSVGVRQPTETQYF. CDR3 nucleotide sequence: TGTGCCAGCAGCGTAGGAGTTAGACAGCCCACAGAGACCCAGTACTTC.

The rearrangement links TRBV6-6 to TRBJ1-2, with 7 bases lining up with TRBD1. With V trimmed by 6 bases and J by 2 bases, 6 bases remained unmatched. This CDR3 is 14 amino acids long. Germline V CDR1 and CDR2: MNHNY, SVGAGI (reference sequence). The DNA for the CDR3 is TGTGCCAGCAGCCCCGGGACAGCGAACTATGGCTACACCTTC. Residues: CASSPGTANYGYTF.

The CDR3 protein is CSVTTGGRNQPQHF. The CDR3 DNA sequence: TGCAGCGTAACTACAGGGGGTCGCAATCAGCCCCAGCATTTT. This chain joins TRBV29-1 and TRBJ1-5, with 8 nucleotides matching TRBD1. The CDR3 has 14 amino acids. The germline V gene has CDR1 SQVTM and CDR2 ANQGSEA. The V gene end was trimmed by 6 bases and the J gene end by 2 bases; junction bases not matched to a gene: 6.

This chain connects TRBV5-1 to TRBJ1-2; a weak D match, TRBD1 (6 bases). V lost 0 bases and J lost 4, with 13 bases in between. Germline V gives CDR1 SGHRS, CDR2 YFSETQ. CDR3 length equals 15 residues. CDR3 nucleotide sequence: TGCGCCAGCAGCTTGGATATAGGGGGGGCCTATGGCTACACCTTC. This encodes CASSLDIGGAYGYTF.

The chain joins TRBV7-2 to TRBJ1-2; 7 bases align to TRBD1. Germline CDR1 and CDR2: SGHTA and FQGNSA. This CDR3 contains 15 residues. With 5 bases clipped from V and 0 bases from J, the junction kept 6 bases outside the gene matches. The CDR3 loop reads CASSRRGLSNYGYTF. CDR3 bases: TGTGCCAGCAGCCGCAGGGGGTTGTCTAACTATGGCTACACCTTC.

In its sample, this clone was seen a few times. The chain couples TRBV3-1 (or the pseudogene TRBV3-2) to TRBJ1-3; no reliable D call. Germline V gives CDR1 LGHDT, CDR2 YNNKEL (reference sequence). This CDR3 has 13 residues. The V end lost 2 bases, the J end lost 1 base, and 3 bases lay between the germline ends. CDR3 amino acids: CASSQLSGNTIYF. For the CDR3, the DNA is TGTGCCAGCAGCCAACTATCTGGAAACACCATATATTTT.

This clone was seen just once. The chain recombines TRBV13 with TRBJ2-2, with D possibly matching TRBD1 (6 bases). This CDR3 spans 13 amino acids. Germline values: CDR1 PRHDT, CDR2 FYEKMQ (reference sequence). V lost 5 bases and J 9 bases, leaving 13 bases between the germline ends. CDR3 bases: TGTGCCAGCAGCCCCGACAGGTCCCGGGAGCTGTTTTTT. Its translation is CASSPDRSRELFF.

The genes are TRBV6-5 and TRBJ2-3; D possibly corresponds to TRBD2 (5 bases). CDR3 length: 14 amino acids. Trimming took 6 bases from V and 0 from J, leaving 10 bases between them. Germline CDR1 MNHEY, CDR2 SVGAGI. This CDR3 reads CASRGLYSTDTQYF. CDR3 nucleotide sequence: TGTGCCAGCAGAGGACTCTACAGCACAGATACGCAGTATTTT.

In this sample, this clone turned up a few times. This chain links TRBV30 with TRBJ2-2, with 12 positions matching TRBD2. V shed 8 bases and J 0 bases; nucleotides not matched to a gene: 10. This CDR3 is built from 17 residues. In germline, CDR1 is GTSNPN, CDR2 SVGIG (reference sequence). In DNA form, the CDR3 reads TGTGCCCTACCCGGGACTAGCGGGTTTGCGAACACCGGGGAGCTGTTTTTT. The encoded protein is CALPGTSGFANTGELFF.

This clone came up a few times. The chain joins TRBV6-6 to TRBJ1-4; 9 bases are a match to TRBD1. There are 18 residues in the CDR3. Losses at the gene ends were 5 bases for V and 7 bases for J; bases not matched to a gene: 17. Germline V gene lookup returns CDR1 MNHNY and CDR2 SVGAGI (reference sequence). CDR3 in DNA: TGTGCCAGCAGTCAATCGGGACAGGGCTCCTCATGGGGTGAAAAACTGTTTTTT. Amino acid sequence: CASSQSGQGSSWGEKLFF.